A single sample gave rise to the 25 T cell receptor beta chains below, sequenced in a study of cytotoxic CD8 clonotypes in ibrutinib-treated CLL. The repertoire was sequenced with immunoSEQ multiplex PCR; TCRdb's copy has only in-frame clones and lacks some. The sample records about 160,000 clones, roughly 77% being singletons. This specimen was PBMCs, taken after 12 months of ibrutinib treatment. The receptors originated from a human donor with chronic lymphocytic leukemia.

This clone was detected only once. The rearrangement joins TRBV5-4 to TRBJ2-7; 9 bases fit TRBD1. This CDR3 has 15 amino acids. The V segment lost 0 bases and the J segment 4 bases; nucleotides outside the gene matches: 5. Germline V gene data show CDR1 as SGHNT and CDR2 as YYREEE (reference sequence). In DNA form, the CDR3 reads TGTGCCAGCAGCTTGGCAGGGGACAGGGTTTACGAGCAGTACTTC. As protein: CASSLAGDRVYEQYF.

This clone was observed a single time. The gene calls are TRBV5-4 and TRBJ2-1; 14 bases are shared with TRBD2. Germline V gene lookup returns CDR1 SGHNT and CDR2 YYREEE (reference sequence). V was clipped by 4 bases and J by 7 bases; unmatched bases: 4. This CDR3 comprises 15 residues. CDR3 DNA sequence: TGTGCCAGCAGCGGGGGACTAGCGGGAGTAAATGAGCAGTTCTTC. It specifies CASSGGLAGVNEQFF.

This chain connects TRBV6-6 to TRBJ1-4; no reliable D call. CDR3 length equals 12 residues. The V and J ends lost 7 bases and 5 bases respectively, with 8 bases between them. Germline CDR1 reads MNHNY; CDR2 reads SVGAGI (reference sequence). CDR3 DNA: TGTGCCAGCAAGAGGCTGAATGAAAAACTGTTTTTT. It translates to CASKRLNEKLFF.

The genes are TRBV7-2 and TRBJ1-1; TRBD1 aligns across 10 bases. Germline CDR1 SGHTA, CDR2 FQGNSA. Trimming removed 5 bases from V and 4 bases from J; junction bases left unmatched: 7. The CDR3 spans 15 residues. The CDR3 here is CASSAGQGGFTEAFF. The DNA for the CDR3 is TGTGCCAGCAGCGCAGGACAGGGGGGTTTCACTGAAGCTTTCTTT.

This rearrangement joins TRBV7-9 to TRBJ2-1; 8 bases align to TRBD2. Germline assignment: CDR1 SEHNR and CDR2 FQNEAQ (reference sequence). The CDR3 contains 18 residues. V lost 4 bases to trimming and J lost 9 bases; unmatched junction nucleotides: 20. CDR3 sequence (DNA): TGTGCCAGCAGCTACACACCCGGGACTAGAGGTGGGTTTGGTGAGCAGTTCTTC. As protein: CASSYTPGTRGGFGEQFF.

CDR3 protein: CASKQNTLAGAAGEQFF. CDR3 DNA sequence: TGTGCCAGCAAACAAAACACACTAGCGGGGGCCGCAGGGGAGCAGTTCTTC. V gene TRBV2 combines with J gene TRBJ2-1; 11 bases match TRBD2. The CDR3 runs to 17 residues. The germline gives CDR1 SNHLY, CDR2 FYNNEI. J gave up 10 bases and V 7 bases, and 18 bases lay outside the gene matches.

This clone was counted a single time. The chain carries TRBV5-4 and TRBJ2-5, with 7 bases aligning to TRBD1. CDR3 length: 15 residues. CDR1 SGHNT and CDR2 YYREEE come from the germline V gene (reference sequence). J gave up 3 bases and V 4 bases, and 9 bases lay outside the gene matches. The CDR3 spells CASSLDWTGKETQYF. The CDR3 DNA reads TGTGCCAGCAGCCTAGACTGGACAGGCAAAGAGACCCAGTACTTC.

In its sample, this clone was seen once. The V gene is TRBV4-1, the J gene TRBJ1-1; unclear D gene. Between the trimmed V and J ends, which lost 0 bases and 0 bases, there was a span of 8 bases. The germline CDR1 and CDR2 sequences are MGHRA and YSYEKL. This CDR3 comprises 15 residues. The CDR3 sequence: CASSQEPHMNTEAFF. The DNA of the CDR3 is TGCGCCAGCAGCCAAGAACCGCATATGAACACTGAAGCTTTCTTT.

The CDR3 here is CASSFAGRGLTDTQYF. CDR3 nucleotide sequence: TGTGCCAGCAGTTTTGCGGGGCGCGGTTTGACAGATACGCAGTATTTT. The chain has TRBV27 and TRBJ2-3; tentative D call: TRBD2 (6 bases). Germline V lookup: CDR1 MNHEY, CDR2 SMNVEV (reference sequence). V lost 3 bases, J lost 3 bases, and 16 bases lay in between. The CDR3 is 16 amino acids.

This clone was counted only a few times. V gene TRBV13 combines with J gene TRBJ2-2; no firm D call. The CDR3 runs 11 residues. Trimming removed 5 bases from V and 7 bases from J, with 5 bases in between. Germline CDR1 and CDR2: PRHDT and FYEKMQ (reference sequence). CDR3 sequence (DNA): TGTGCCAGCAGCCGGAACGGGGAGCTGTTTTTT. Residues: CASSRNGELFF.

In its sample, this clone was seen a few times. The chain carries TRBV28 and TRBJ2-7; maybe TRBD1 (5 bases). There are 15 residues in the CDR3. V lost 10 bases, J lost 3 bases, and 22 bases lay in between. Germline V CDR1 and CDR2: MDHEN, SYDVKM. DNA of the CDR3: TGTGCCACCTCAGGGTCGAGACAGTCCCTCTACGAGCAGTACTTC. Protein: CATSGSRQSLYEQYF.

V usage is TRBV4-1 and J usage is TRBJ2-1; 12 nucleotides align to TRBD2. Losses at the gene ends were 1 base for V and 7 bases for J; bases not matched to a gene: 8. Germline loops: CDR1 MGHRA, CDR2 YSYEKL. The CDR3 has 17 amino acids. The CDR3: CASSQVTSGSRGNEQFF. In DNA form, the CDR3 reads TGCGCCAGCAGCCAAGTGACTAGCGGGAGTAGAGGGAATGAGCAGTTCTTC.

This sequence joins TRBV9 and TRBJ1-1, with D tentatively TRBD1 (5 bases). Germline loops: CDR1 SGDLS, CDR2 YYNGEE. V dropped 4 bases and J dropped 3 bases, with 16 bases sitting between them. There are 15 residues in the CDR3. CDR3 in DNA: TGTGCCAGCAGCCCCGGGGCCTTGGCGGACACTGAAGCTTTCTTT. Translated, it gives CASSPGALADTEAFF.

The chain is built from TRBV28 and TRBJ2-5; tentative D call: TRBD1 (5 bases). The end of the DNA fits TRBJ2-7 better, so the J call may be wrong. The V gene's germline CDR1 is MDHEN and CDR2 SYDVKM. The CDR3 totals 14 residues. In DNA, the CDR3 is TGTGCCAGCAGTTTAACAGACAGAGGCCACGAGCAGTACTTC. Its translation is CASSLTDRGHEQYF.

The chain employs TRBV27 and TRBJ2-3; either TRBD1 or TRBD2 may supply D (5 bases each). From germline, CDR1 is MNHEY and CDR2 SMNVEV (reference sequence). This CDR3 is 13 amino acids long. V gave up 5 bases and J gave up 10 bases, with 16 bases separating them. The CDR3 sequence is CASSRDQQGAQYF. The CDR3 coding sequence is TGTGCCAGCAGTCGGGACCAACAAGGGGCGCAGTATTTT.

The rearrangement joins TRBV10-3 to TRBJ2-5; D is undetermined. V shed 5 bases and J shed 5 bases, with 6 bases lying between them. The germline CDR1 and CDR2 sequences are ENHRY and SYGVKD. This CDR3 contains 11 residues. Written as DNA, the CDR3 is TGTGCCATCAGTTCTAGTGAGACCCAGTACTTC. Protein sequence: CAISSSETQYF.

The J gene is TRBJ2-7, the V gene TRBV27; D is possibly TRBD1 or TRBD2 (5 bases each). CDR1 is MNHEY, CDR2 SMNVEV, per germline (reference sequence). The V gene lost 8 bases and the J gene lost 5 bases, with 19 bases spanning the gap. The CDR3 runs to 14 residues. In DNA, the CDR3 is TGTGCCAGCTCTTTAAGGCAGGGACCCCACGAGCAGTACTTC. Amino acids: CASSLRQGPHEQYF.

To note about this clone: This same CDR3 is encoded by further DNA sequences in the sample. The chain links TRBV28 to TRBJ2-7; D unclear. V shed 3 bases and J shed 3 bases, with 3 bases lying between them. This CDR3 comprises 11 residues. Germline V gene sequence: CDR1 MDHEN, CDR2 SYDVKM. The CDR3 coding sequence is TGTGCCAGCAGTTTGGGCTACGAGCAGTACTTC. Amino acids: CASSLGYEQYF.

The rearrangement links TRBV15 to TRBJ1-1; the D gene is possibly TRBD1 (5 bases). There are 13 residues in the CDR3. CDR1 and CDR2 (germline): LNHNV, YYDKDF (reference sequence). The V end lost 1 base, the J end lost 11 bases, and 14 bases lay between the germline ends. The CDR3 region has the DNA TGTGCCACCAGCAGAGCCACAGGTCGTTTGGCTTTCTTT. Its protein product is CATSRATGRLAFF.

This chain connects TRBV9 to TRBJ2-1; TRBD2 matches 9 bases. The germline CDR1 and CDR2 sequences are SGDLS and YYNGEE. The CDR3 totals 15 residues. With 3 bases clipped from V and 3 bases from J, the junction kept 4 bases outside the gene matches. CDR3 sequence reads: CASSGGRGGYNEQFF. CDR3 DNA: TGTGCCAGCAGCGGTGGGCGGGGGGGCTACAATGAGCAGTTCTTC.

The genes are TRBV9 and TRBJ2-7; perhaps D is TRBD1 or TRBD2 (6 bases each). The germline gives CDR1 SGDLS, CDR2 YYNGEE. Trimming pared 0 bases from V and 3 bases from J, leaving 10 bases between. The CDR3 sequence is 14 residues long. CDR3 in DNA: TGTGCCAGCAGCGTAGATGGGGGGCTCTACGAGCAGTACTTC. Encoded protein: CASSVDGGLYEQYF.

This chain joins TRBV6-6 and TRBJ2-7, with TRBD2 matching over 7 bases. Germline loops: CDR1 MNHNY, CDR2 SVGAGI (reference sequence). CDR3 length equals 13 residues. Trimming at V came to 5 bases and at J to 3 bases, leaving 4 bases not matched to a gene. The CDR3 region has the DNA TGTGCCAGCAGTATCCTAGCGGACTACGAGCAGTACTTC. Protein sequence: CASSILADYEQYF.

This chain connects TRBV9 to TRBJ1-1, with a possible D match to TRBD1 (6 bases). The V end lost 0 bases, the J end lost 0 bases, and 12 bases lay between the germline ends. CDR3 length: 16 residues. Germline CDR1 SGDLS, CDR2 YYNGEE. Written as DNA, the CDR3 is TGTGCCAGCAGCGTAGAAGGGGGGAGGATGAACACTGAAGCTTTCTTT. Its protein is CASSVEGGRMNTEAFF.

V is TRBV6-1 and J is TRBJ2-5, with no clear D. The CDR3 consists of 13 residues. V was trimmed by 6 bases and J by 5 bases, leaving 13 bases between them. The germline V gene encodes CDR1 MNHNS and CDR2 SASEGT. For the CDR3, the DNA is TGTGCCAGCAGCCCAGGTTTCACGGAGACCCAGTACTTC. Its translation is CASSPGFTETQYF.

This chain uses TRBV2 with TRBJ2-7, with no clear D. This CDR3 is built from 15 residues. Germline-derived CDR1 and CDR2 are SNHLY and FYNNEI. Trimming took off 2 bases at V and 3 bases at J, with 14 bases between the two ends. This CDR3 reads CASSEKAGNFYEQYF. For the CDR3, the DNA is TGTGCCAGCAGTGAAAAGGCAGGAAATTTCTACGAGCAGTACTTC.